This TCR beta chain was obtained from a study of synovial regulatory T cells in juvenile arthritis. Profiling relied on immunoSEQ multiplex PCR, and the TCRdb table lists in-frame clones only, not all of them. The sample holds fewer than 2,000 clones. Synovial fluid was collected with matched peripheral blood from each patient with active arthritis. CDR3 length: 16 residues. No DNA is listed. Germline CDR1 reads LNHNV; CDR2 reads YYDKDF (reference sequence). Source material: Treg cells from the synovium. The rearrangement links TRBV15 to TRBJ1-5. The TCR was taken from a donor between 2 and 29 years old with juvenile idiopathic arthritis. The CDR3 loop reads CATSTMRVGSNQPQHF.